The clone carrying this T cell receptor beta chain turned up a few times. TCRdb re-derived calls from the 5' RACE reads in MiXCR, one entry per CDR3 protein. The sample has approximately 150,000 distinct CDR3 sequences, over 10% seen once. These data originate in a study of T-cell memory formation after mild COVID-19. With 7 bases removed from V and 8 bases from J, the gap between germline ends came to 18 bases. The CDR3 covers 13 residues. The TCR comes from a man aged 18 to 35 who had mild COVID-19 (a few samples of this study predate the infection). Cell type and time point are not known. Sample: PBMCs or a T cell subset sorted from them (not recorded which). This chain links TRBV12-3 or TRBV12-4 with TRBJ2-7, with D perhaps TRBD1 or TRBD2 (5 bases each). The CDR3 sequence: CASNPGTANKQYF. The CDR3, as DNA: TGTGCCAGCAACCCAGGGACCGCTAATAAGCAGTACTTC.